These 17 T cell receptor beta chains came from one sample sequenced in a study of memory CD4+ T cells and cytomegalovirus serostatus. The data were produced by immunoSEQ multiplex PCR, yet TCRdb's version contains in-frame clones alone and is incomplete. The sample has 25,000 to 30,000 clones, roughly 80% seen once; the top ten hold over 0.95%. Single viable CD3+CD4+CD8-CD45RO+ cells were sorted as the memory CD4+ T cells. Sequencing was carried out using memory CD4+ T cells from blood. All receptors come from an adult in good health and CMV-seronegative.

The sample holds a few counts of this clone. The gene calls are TRBV11-2 and TRBJ1-5; a weak D match, TRBD1 (6 bases). Germline V gene data show CDR1 as SGHAT and CDR2 as FQNNGV. Trimming removed 4 bases at V and 7 bases at J, with 14 bases between. The CDR3 has 14 amino acids. CDR3 bases: TGTGCCAGCAGCTCTCAAGGGGGGGGCCAGCCCCAGCATTTT. Protein product: CASSSQGGGQPQHF.

V gene TRBV6-1 combines with J gene TRBJ2-7; a possible D gene is TRBD2 (5 bases). V lost 2 bases and J lost 0, with 11 bases in between. The germline V gene has CDR1 MNHNS and CDR2 SASEGT. There are 15 residues in the CDR3. In DNA, the CDR3 is TGTGCCAGCAGTGAATTGGACTTCCGCTCCTACGAGCAGTACTTC. Its translation: CASSELDFRSYEQYF.

This clone was detected once. The J gene is TRBJ1-1, the V gene TRBV27; tentative D call: TRBD1 (6 bases). V lost 5 bases to trimming and J lost 1 base, with 17 bases between them. Germline lookup yields CDR1 MNHEY and CDR2 SMNVEV (reference sequence). The CDR3 extends over 16 amino acids. The CDR3 coding sequence is TGTGCCAGCAGTCCCCTGACAGGCATTAGGAACACTGAAGCTTTCTTT. Its protein product is CASSPLTGIRNTEAFF.

This rearrangement joins TRBV14 to TRBJ2-1; 7 bases match TRBD1. Germline values: CDR1 SGHDN, CDR2 FVKESK. The J segment lost 2 bases and the V segment lost 4 bases, leaving 8 bases of the junction unmatched. The CDR3 has 16 residues. The CDR3 coding sequence is TGTGCCAGCAGCCTCTTGACAGGGATGACCTACAATGAGCAGTTCTTC. Its translation is CASSLLTGMTYNEQFF.

The rearrangement links TRBV7-2 to TRBJ1-4, with unresolved D. Germline lookup yields CDR1 SGHTA and CDR2 FQGNSA. V lost 1 base and J lost 7, with 13 bases in between. The CDR3 is 15 residues long. Written as DNA, the CDR3 is TGTGCCAGCAGCTTAGGAAGGATACAAGCTGAAAAACTGTTTTTT. It translates to CASSLGRIQAEKLFF.

V and J are TRBV2 and TRBJ2-5; 10 bases map to TRBD2. Germline V gene sequence: CDR1 SNHLY, CDR2 FYNNEI. The V gene end was trimmed by 8 bases and the J gene end by 2 bases; junction bases not matched to a gene: 8. The CDR3 covers 15 residues. The CDR3 DNA reads as TGTGCCAGCGGGATGGGTAGCGGGGGGCAAGAGACCCAGTACTTC. Amino acids: CASGMGSGGQETQYF. The whole variable domain, remainder taken from reference TRBV2 and TRBJ2-5, is EPEVTQTPSHQVTQMGQEVILRCVPISNHLYFYWYRQILGQKVEFLVSFYNNEISEKSEIFDDQFSVERPDGSNFTLKIRSTKLEDSAMYFCASGMGSGGQETQYFGPGTRLLVL.

V is TRBV7-6 and J is TRBJ2-5; no clear D. Trimming took 2 bases from V and 2 from J, leaving 6 bases between them. The CDR3 is made up of 13 amino acids. CDR1 and CDR2 (germline): SGHVS, FNYEAQ. The CDR3 sequence is CASSLSPQETQYF. CDR3 nucleotide sequence: TGTGCCAGCAGCTTATCCCCACAAGAGACCCAGTACTTC.

The sample holds one count of this clone. Here the CDR3 reads CASSLSVRVGTSEPEAFF. The CDR3 DNA reads TGTGCCAGCAGTTTATCGGTCAGGGTTGGTACCTCTGAACCGGAAGCTTTCTTT. The rearrangement links TRBV27 to TRBJ1-1; possible D gene TRBD1, 5 bases. Between the trimmed V and J ends, which lost 0 bases and 8 bases, there was a span of 25 bases. Germline CDR1 reads MNHEY; CDR2 reads SMNVEV (reference sequence). The CDR3 totals 18 residues.

The rearrangement uses TRBV6-6 and TRBJ1-1; D is unresolved. CDR3 length equals 14 residues. CDR1 is MNHNY, CDR2 SVGAGI, per germline (reference sequence). V lost 6 bases and J 0 bases, leaving 11 bases between the germline ends. Written as DNA, the CDR3 is TGTGCCAGCAGGCTCAGTGAAATGAACACTGAAGCTTTCTTT. It is translated as CASRLSEMNTEAFF.

The chain couples TRBV27 to TRBJ1-1; no clear D. V lost 6 bases and J 0 bases, leaving 11 bases between the germline ends. This CDR3 has 14 residues. The germline gives CDR1 MNHEY, CDR2 SMNVEV (reference sequence). CDR3 sequence: CASRVLGMNTEAFF. CDR3 sequence (DNA): TGTGCCAGCAGGGTTCTAGGAATGAACACTGAAGCTTTCTTT.

The CDR3: CSVVMASSGNTIYF. The CDR3 DNA sequence: TGCAGCGTTGTAATGGCCAGCTCTGGAAACACCATATATTTT. J is TRBJ1-3 and V is TRBV29-1; D remains ambiguous. Germline V gives CDR1 SQVTM, CDR2 ANQGSEA. The CDR3 runs 14 residues. Between the trimmed V and J ends, which lost 4 bases and 0 bases, there was a span of 10 bases.

The gene calls are TRBV7-3 and TRBJ1-6; D is uncertain. Per the germline V gene, CDR1 is SGHTA and CDR2 is FQGTGA. V shed 0 bases and J shed 9 bases, with 6 bases lying between them. The CDR3 is made up of 13 amino acids. CDR3: CASSLTAGSPLHF. In nucleotides, the CDR3 is TGTGCCAGCAGCTTAACGGCGGGTTCACCCCTCCACTTT.

In the case of this clone: One junction end disagrees with the germline gene, perhaps due to a read error. The chain carries TRBV6-1 and TRBJ1-1, with no clear D. This CDR3 spans 13 amino acids. Germline V lookup: CDR1 MNHNS, CDR2 SASEGT. The chain's CDR3 is CASGENMNTEAFF. CDR3 in DNA: TGTGCCAGCGGTGAGAACATGAACACTGAAGCTTTCTTT.

The CDR3 protein is CASHKEPGETQYF. Here the CDR3 DNA reads TGTGCCAGCCATAAGGAGCCGGGGGAGACCCAGTACTTC. The rearrangement links TRBV28 to TRBJ2-5, with D possibly TRBD2 on 5 matching bases. Between the trimmed V and J ends, which lost 8 bases and 5 bases, there was a span of 15 bases. Germline CDR1 and CDR2: MDHEN and SYDVKM. CDR3 length: 13 amino acids.

The chain combines TRBV7-2 with TRBJ1-5; 7 bases map to TRBD1. With V trimmed by 4 bases and J by 6 bases, 3 bases remained unmatched. Germline assignment: CDR1 SGHTA and CDR2 FQGNSA. The CDR3 is 13 amino acids. CDR3 amino acids: CASSSNRGQPQHF. The CDR3 region has the DNA TGTGCCAGCAGCTCAAACAGGGGTCAGCCCCAGCATTTT.

In this sample, this clone turned up a few times. The chain carries TRBV7-8 and TRBJ1-1; D not certain. The CDR3 extends over 14 amino acids. Germline CDR1 SGHVS, CDR2 FQNEAQ. V was pared by 1 base and J by 6 bases, with 12 bases between. The chain's CDR3 is CASSLEGIPPEAFF. CDR3 in DNA: TGTGCCAGCAGCTTAGAGGGAATCCCCCCTGAAGCTTTCTTT.

The chain couples TRBV10-1 to TRBJ2-5, with 12 bases matching TRBD2. CDR1 is WNHNN, CDR2 SYGVQD, per germline (reference sequence). CDR3 length: 18 residues. V lost 0 bases, J lost 2 bases, and 7 bases stayed unmatched. The CDR3 protein is CASSESRLAGVFQETQYF. The CDR3 nucleotides are TGCGCCAGCAGTGAGTCGAGACTAGCGGGAGTTTTTCAAGAGACCCAGTACTTC.